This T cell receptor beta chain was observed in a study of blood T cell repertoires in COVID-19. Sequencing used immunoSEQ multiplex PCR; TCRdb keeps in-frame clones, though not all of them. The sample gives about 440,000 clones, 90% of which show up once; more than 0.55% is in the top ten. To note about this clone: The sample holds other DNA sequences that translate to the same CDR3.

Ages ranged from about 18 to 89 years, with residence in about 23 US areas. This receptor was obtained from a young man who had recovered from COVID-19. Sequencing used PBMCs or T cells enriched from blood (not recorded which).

The CDR3 loop is CASSPTGNQPQHF. The CDR3 bases are TGTGCCAGCAGCCCGACCGGGAATCAGCCCCAGCATTTT. The V gene is TRBV12-3 or TRBV12-4, the J gene TRBJ1-5; D gene ambiguous. The CDR3 is 13 amino acids. V lost 6 bases and J 4 bases, leaving 10 bases between the germline ends.